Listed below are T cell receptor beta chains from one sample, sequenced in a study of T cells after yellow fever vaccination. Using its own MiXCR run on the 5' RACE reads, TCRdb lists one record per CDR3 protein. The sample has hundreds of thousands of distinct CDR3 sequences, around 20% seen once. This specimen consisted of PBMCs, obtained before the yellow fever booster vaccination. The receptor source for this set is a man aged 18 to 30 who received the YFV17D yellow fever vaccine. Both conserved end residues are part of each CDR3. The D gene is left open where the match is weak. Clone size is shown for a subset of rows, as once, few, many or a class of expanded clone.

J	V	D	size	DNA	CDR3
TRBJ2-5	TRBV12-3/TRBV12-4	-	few	TGTGCCAGCAGTCCCGGGCCTAGGGAGACCCAGTACTTC	CASSPGPRETQYF
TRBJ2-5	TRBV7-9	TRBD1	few	TGTGCCAGCAGCTCCGGCGTAAGACAGGGGTACCAAGAGACCCAGTACTTC	CASSSGVRQGYQETQYF
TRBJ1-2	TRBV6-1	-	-	TGTGCCAGCAGTGAAGGACCGACCCTCATCTATGGCTACACCTTC	CASSEGPTLIYGYTF
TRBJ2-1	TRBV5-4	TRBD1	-	TGTGCCAGTCAAACAGGGGGGTCGGTCAATGAGCAGTTCTTC	CASQTGGSVNEQFF
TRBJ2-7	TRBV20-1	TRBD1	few	TGCAGTGCTTCCGACAGGGGCTACGAGCAGTACTTC	CSASDRGYEQYF
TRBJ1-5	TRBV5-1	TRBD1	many	TGCGCCAGCAGCTTGCGACAGGGCAGCAATCAGCCCCAGCATTTT	CASSLRQGSNQPQHF
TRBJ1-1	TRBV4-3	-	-	TGCGCCAGCAGCCAAGATTATTCGAGCATCAACACTGAAGCTTTCTTT	CASSQDYSSINTEAFF
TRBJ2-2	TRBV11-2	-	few	TGTGCCAGCAGCTCTATAGCCCCTTGGGTAGGGGAGGACACCGGGGAGCTGTTTTTT	CASSSIAPWVGEDTGELFF
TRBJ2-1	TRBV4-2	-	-	TGTGCCAAAGGACTGAACAATGAGCAGTTCTTC	CAKGLNNEQFF
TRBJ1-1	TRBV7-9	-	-	TGTGCCAGCAGCTTAGTGGGCACCATGAACACTGAAGCTTTCTTT	CASSLVGTMNTEAFF
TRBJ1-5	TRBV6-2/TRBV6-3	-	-	TGTGCCAGTTGTCATCGTACTCAGCCCCAGCATTTT	CASCHRTQPQHF
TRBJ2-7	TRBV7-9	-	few	TGTGCCAGCAGCTTAGCGCTTTACGAGCAGTACTTC	CASSLALYEQYF
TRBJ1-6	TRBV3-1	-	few	TGTGCCAGCAGCCAAGAAACAAGCCTCTATTCACCCCTCCACTTT	CASSQETSLYSPLHF
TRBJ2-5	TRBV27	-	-	TGTGCCAGCAGTACCCCGGGCCGAGGAGAAGAGACCCAGTACTTC	CASSTPGRGEETQYF
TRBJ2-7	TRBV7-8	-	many	TGTGCCAGCAGCTTCTACAGCCCCCCTTACGAGCAGTACTTC	CASSFYSPPYEQYF
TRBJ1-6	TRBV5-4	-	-	TGTGCCAGCAGCTTTTTCCGTTCACCCCTCCACTTT	CASSFFRSPLHF
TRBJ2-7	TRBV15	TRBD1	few	TGTGCCACCGGGGACAGGGGAGACGAGCAGTACTTC	CATGDRGDEQYF
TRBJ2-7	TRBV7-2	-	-	TGTGCCAGCAGCTTTAGCTTCTACGAGCAGTACTTC	CASSFSFYEQYF
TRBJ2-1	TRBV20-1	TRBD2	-	TGCAGTGCCCCGGGGAGCGGGGGAGGCAATGAGCAGTTCTTC	CSAPGSGGGNEQFF
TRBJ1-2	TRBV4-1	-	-	TGCGCCAGCAGCCATCCTGGGAGAGGGGTCAGCGGCTACACCTTC	CASSHPGRGVSGYTF
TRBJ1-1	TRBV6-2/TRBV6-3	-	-	TGTGCCAGCACCGACCTATTGCCCTCGGGAGCTTTCTTT	CASTDLLPSGAFF
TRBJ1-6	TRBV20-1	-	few	TGCAGTGCTAGGAACTGGGGGGCTGGGGGATCACCCCTCCACTTT	CSARNWGAGGSPLHF
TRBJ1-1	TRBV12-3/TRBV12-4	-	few	TGTGCCAGCACCCGCTTCGTCAGCACGAACACTGAAGCTTTCTTT	CASTRFVSTNTEAFF
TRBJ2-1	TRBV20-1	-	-	TGCAGTGCTAGGTTGGGGGCCGGCTCCTACAATGAGCAGTTCTTC	CSARLGAGSYNEQFF
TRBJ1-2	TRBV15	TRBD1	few	TGTGCCACGGGGGACAGGGGATTAGGGTATGGCTACACCTTC	CATGDRGLGYGYTF
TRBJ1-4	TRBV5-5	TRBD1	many	TGTGCCAGCAGCCCGGCCACTGGATCGCTCGACAGGGAAAGGGAAAAACTGTTTTTT	CASSPATGSLDREREKLFF
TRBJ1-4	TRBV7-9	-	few	TGTGCCAGCAGCTTAGCGGCAGGGCTGGGTGAAAAACTGTTTTTT	CASSLAAGLGEKLFF
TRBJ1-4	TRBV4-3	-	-	TGCGCCAGCAGCCCAGGGGATCGCGGGTATAATGAAAAACTGTTTTTT	CASSPGDRGYNEKLFF
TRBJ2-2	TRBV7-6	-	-	TGTGCCAGCAGCTTAGGACATATGGCCGGGGAGCTGTTTTTT	CASSLGHMAGELFF
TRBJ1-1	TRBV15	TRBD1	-	TGTGCCACCAGCAGTACAGGGGGCTCGGCTTTCTTT	CATSSTGGSAFF
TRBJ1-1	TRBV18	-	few	TGTGCCAGCTCACCAGGGGCCGATGTGGCTGAAGCTTTCTTT	CASSPGADVAEAFF
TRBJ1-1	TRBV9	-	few	TGTGCCAGCAGCGCCCAGACCGGGACCAACATGAACACTGAAGCTTTCTTT	CASSAQTGTNMNTEAFF
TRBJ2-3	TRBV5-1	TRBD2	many	TGCGCCAGCAGCTTGGATCCGGGACTAGCAACAGATACGCAGTATTTT	CASSLDPGLATDTQYF
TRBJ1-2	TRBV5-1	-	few	TGCGCCAGCAGCGACACCGGACGGAGCTATGGCTACACCTTC	CASSDTGRSYGYTF
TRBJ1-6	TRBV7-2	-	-	TGTGCTATCCCACAGGAACGAGGCTCCTATAATTCACCCCTCCACTTT	CAIPQERGSYNSPLHF
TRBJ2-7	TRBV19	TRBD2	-	TGTGCCAGTAGTATTTGGCTAGCGGACTACGAGCAGTACTTC	CASSIWLADYEQYF
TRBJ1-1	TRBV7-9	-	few	TGTGCCAGCAGCTTAGGACTGATAGGGGTGAACACTGAAGCTTTCTTT	CASSLGLIGVNTEAFF
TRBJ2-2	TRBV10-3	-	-	TGTGCCATCAGGACCGGGACGACGAACACCGGGGAGCTGTTTTTT	CAIRTGTTNTGELFF
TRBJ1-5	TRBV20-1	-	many	TGCAGTGCTAGAGAATATGGTCAGCCCCAGCATTTT	CSAREYGQPQHF
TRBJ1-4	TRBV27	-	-	TGTGCTTCGCAGGGGATGAGAGCTAATGAAAAACTGTTTTTT	CASQGMRANEKLFF
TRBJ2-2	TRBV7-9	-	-	TGTGCCAGCAGCGCAAATAGGGTTTCGAACACCGGGGAGCTGTTTTTT	CASSANRVSNTGELFF
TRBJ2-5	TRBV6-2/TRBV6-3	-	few	TGTGCCAGCACAGTTACTTCTACGGGGGAGACCCAGTACTTC	CASTVTSTGETQYF
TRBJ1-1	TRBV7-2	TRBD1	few	TGTGCCAGCAGCTCTAACAGGGGGAACTCTGAAGCTTTCTTT	CASSSNRGNSEAFF
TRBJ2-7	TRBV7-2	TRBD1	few	TGTGCCAGCAGCCCAGGGGGCGCGGGGAGGAACGAGCAGTACTTC	CASSPGGAGRNEQYF
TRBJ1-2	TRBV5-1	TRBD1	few	TGCGCCAGCAGCTTAGGGGACAGAGGAGGTGGCTACACCTTC	CASSLGDRGGGYTF
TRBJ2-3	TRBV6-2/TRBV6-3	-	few	TGTGCCAGCAGTTACCGCCGGCAGACAGATACGCAGTATTTT	CASSYRRQTDTQYF
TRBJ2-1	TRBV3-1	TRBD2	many	TGTGCCAGCAGCCAGGCCGGCAGCGGGGGCTCCTACAATGAGCAGTTCTTC	CASSQAGSGGSYNEQFF
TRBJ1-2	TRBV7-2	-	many	TGTGCCAGCAGCTTGGACGGCAACTATGGCTACACCTTC	CASSLDGNYGYTF
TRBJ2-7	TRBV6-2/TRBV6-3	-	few	TGTGCCAGCAGCGGCAGTATCTACGAGCAGTACTTC	CASSGSIYEQYF
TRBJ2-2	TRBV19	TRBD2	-	TGTGCCACTGTATACGGGGGGGCAGGAACCGGGGAGCTGTTTTTT	CATVYGGAGTGELFF
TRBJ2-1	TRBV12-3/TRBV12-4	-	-	TGTGCCAGCAGTCCGGGCCGGACACTATACAATGAGCAGTTCTTC	CASSPGRTLYNEQFF
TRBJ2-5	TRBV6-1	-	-	TGTGCCATGACTAGGGGGCAGACCCAGTACTTC	CAMTRGQTQYF
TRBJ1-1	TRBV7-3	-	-	TGTGCCAGCAGCGGAGGTAGGGAGGACACTGAAGCTTTCTTT	CASSGGREDTEAFF
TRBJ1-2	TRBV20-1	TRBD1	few	TGCAGTGCTAGACCGACAGGGCAGGGGTCTAACTATGGCTACACCTTC	CSARPTGQGSNYGYTF
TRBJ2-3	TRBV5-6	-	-	TGTGCCAGCAGCACCCCGGGGACAGATACGCAGTATTTT	CASSTPGTDTQYF
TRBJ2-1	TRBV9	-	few	TGTGCCAGCAGCGTCCCCCCCAAGGATGAGCAGTTCTTC	CASSVPPKDEQFF
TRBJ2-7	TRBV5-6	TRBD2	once	TGTGCCAGCAGCTTGGGGCTAGCGGGGGGGGAGCAGTACTTC	CASSLGLAGGEQYF